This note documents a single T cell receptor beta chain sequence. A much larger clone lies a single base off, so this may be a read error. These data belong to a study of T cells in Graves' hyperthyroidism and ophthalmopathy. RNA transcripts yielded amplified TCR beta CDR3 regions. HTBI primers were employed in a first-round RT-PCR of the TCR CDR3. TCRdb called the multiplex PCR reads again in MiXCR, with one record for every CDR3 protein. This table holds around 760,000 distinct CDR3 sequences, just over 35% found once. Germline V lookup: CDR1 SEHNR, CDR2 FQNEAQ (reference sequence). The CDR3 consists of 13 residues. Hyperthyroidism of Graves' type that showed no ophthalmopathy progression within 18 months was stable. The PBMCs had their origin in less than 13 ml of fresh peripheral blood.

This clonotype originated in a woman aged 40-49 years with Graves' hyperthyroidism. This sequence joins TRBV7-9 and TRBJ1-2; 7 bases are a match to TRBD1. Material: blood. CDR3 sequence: CTSRRQGSYGYTF. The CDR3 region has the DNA TGTACCAGCAGACGACAGGGCTCCTATGGCTACACCTTC.